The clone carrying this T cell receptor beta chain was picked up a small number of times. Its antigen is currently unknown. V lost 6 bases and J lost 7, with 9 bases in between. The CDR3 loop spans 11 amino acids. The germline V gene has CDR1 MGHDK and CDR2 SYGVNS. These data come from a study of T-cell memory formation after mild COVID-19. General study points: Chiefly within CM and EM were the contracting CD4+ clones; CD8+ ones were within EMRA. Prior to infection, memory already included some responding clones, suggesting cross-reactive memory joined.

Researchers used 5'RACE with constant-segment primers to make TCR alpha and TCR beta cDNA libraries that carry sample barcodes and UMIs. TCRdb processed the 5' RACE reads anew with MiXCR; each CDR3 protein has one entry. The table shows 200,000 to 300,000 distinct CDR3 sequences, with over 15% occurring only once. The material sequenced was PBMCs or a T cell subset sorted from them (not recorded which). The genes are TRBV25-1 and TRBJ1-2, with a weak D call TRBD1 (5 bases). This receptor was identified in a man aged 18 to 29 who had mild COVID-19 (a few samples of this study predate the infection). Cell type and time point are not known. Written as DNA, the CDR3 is TGTGCCAGCAGCCAGGGTTTTGGCTACACCTTC. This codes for CASSQGFGYTF.